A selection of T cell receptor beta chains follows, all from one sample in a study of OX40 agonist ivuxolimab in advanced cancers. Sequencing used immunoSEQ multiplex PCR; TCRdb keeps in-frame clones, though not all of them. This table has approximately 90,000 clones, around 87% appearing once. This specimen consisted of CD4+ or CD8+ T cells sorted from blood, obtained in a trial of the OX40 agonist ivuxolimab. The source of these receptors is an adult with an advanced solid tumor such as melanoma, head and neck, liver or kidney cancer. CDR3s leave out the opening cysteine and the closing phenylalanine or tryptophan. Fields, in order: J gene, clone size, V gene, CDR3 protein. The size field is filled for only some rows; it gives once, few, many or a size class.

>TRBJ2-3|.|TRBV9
ASSVVGQTSTDTQY
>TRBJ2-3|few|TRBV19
ATTEGDTQY
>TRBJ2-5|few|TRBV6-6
ASSPPSLADQETQY
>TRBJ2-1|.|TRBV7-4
ASSKPGLAGPPTGNEQF
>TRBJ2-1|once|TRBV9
ASSVSGGGLVEQF
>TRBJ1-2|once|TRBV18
ASSPTARWVGGYT
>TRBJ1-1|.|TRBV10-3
AIGAAGTGRGNTEAF
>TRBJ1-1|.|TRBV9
ASSVDGPSTEAF
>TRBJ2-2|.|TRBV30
AWKAGVNTGELF
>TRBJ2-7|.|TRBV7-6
ASSFQLAGVREQY
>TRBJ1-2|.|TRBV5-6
ASSPFRDKANYGYT
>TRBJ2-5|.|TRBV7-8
ASSGTLDRGFGETQY
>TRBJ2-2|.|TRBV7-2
ASSLGTGGFSGELF
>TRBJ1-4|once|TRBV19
ASRDRGWEKLF
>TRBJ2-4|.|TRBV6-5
ASSNPLNIQY
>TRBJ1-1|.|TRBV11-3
ASTESPGGNTEAF
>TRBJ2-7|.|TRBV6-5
ASSYSSGKRYYEQY
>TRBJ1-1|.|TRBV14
ASSQSQGAVAF
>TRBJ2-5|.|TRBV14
ASSLAGGPGETQY
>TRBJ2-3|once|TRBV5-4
ASSMERTSTDTQY
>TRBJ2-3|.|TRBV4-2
ASSLSGGLTDTQY
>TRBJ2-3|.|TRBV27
ASSPLGGARGDTQY
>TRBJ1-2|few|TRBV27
ASSLGRLYGYT
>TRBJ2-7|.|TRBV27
ASSFNSGGSYEQY
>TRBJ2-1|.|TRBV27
ASSFDMGYNEQF
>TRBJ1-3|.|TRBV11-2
ASSLEGTGVRSGNTIY
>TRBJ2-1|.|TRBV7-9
ASSFASGRLLVNEQF
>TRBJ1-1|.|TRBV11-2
ASSLVQGAGTEAF
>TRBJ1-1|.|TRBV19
ASSIVMNTEAF
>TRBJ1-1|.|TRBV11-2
ASSLPRTGTEAF
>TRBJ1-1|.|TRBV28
ASSFQGLNTEAF
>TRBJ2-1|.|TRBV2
ASSEGSPPGYNEQF
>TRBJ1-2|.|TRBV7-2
ASSLVQPYGYT
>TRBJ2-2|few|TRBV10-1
ASSVGVTGVTGELF
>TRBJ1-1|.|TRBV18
ASSPVRSEPMNTEAF
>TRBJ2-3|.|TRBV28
ASSLDTSGFPTDTQY
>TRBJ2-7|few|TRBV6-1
ASNPGTSEYEQY
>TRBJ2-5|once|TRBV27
ASRPKDREMFGGETQY
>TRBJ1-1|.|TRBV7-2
ASSLGRVMNTEAF
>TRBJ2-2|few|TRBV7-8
ASSRVGAGNTGELF
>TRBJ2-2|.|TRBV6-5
ASSSTETNTGELF